Included here is one TCR beta chain sequence, with context. It has no known antigen specificity. Base qualities are not provided; no much larger clone lies one nucleotide away. From the cysteine up to the phenylalanine, the CDR3 has a length of 14 residues. This entry keeps only the CDR3 DNA: 42 bases, framed from base 1. At the junction V is shortened by 5 bases and J by 4 bases, with 13 bases in between. The germline V gene encodes CDR1 MGHRA and CDR2 YSYEKL. The peripheral blood donors were five healthy children aged about 16-60 months who were having elective routine surgery, plus five healthy nonsmoking adults. A FACSAria III cell sorter was used to sort live, Annexin V-negative naive CD8+ T cells (CD3+CD8+CD45RA+CCR7+). Each sample yielded roughly 19,000 to 110,000 sorted naive CD8+ T cells. Ficoll-Paque density gradient centrifugation of diluted blood was used to isolate mononuclear cells. Before sorting, mononuclear cells were cryopreserved in approximately 10% DMSO with approximately 90% FBS and kept in long-term storage at -150 degrees C. Thawed cells were stained with Annexin V and antibodies against CD3, CD8, CCR7 and CD45RA. The DNeasy Blood and Tissue Kit was used to extract genomic DNA from sorted cell pellets that had been snap-frozen.

TCRbeta CDR3 regions were amplified from genomic DNA by a two-step, bias-controlled multiplex PCR. Primers specific for every TRBV and TRBJ gene segment were included in the multiplex PCR. The immunoSEQ Assay was used to generate the TCRbeta repertoire data. In the paper's pipeline: A relative-frequency ratio and a modified nearest-neighbor algorithm were applied to filter and cluster reads so that closely related sequences were merged. V, D and J gene assignments for CDR3 sequences followed IMGT annotation. Template counts were corrected for PCR amplification bias and quantified by comparison with synthetic TCR CDR3 analog sequences. Only unique productive sequences, that is, in-frame CDR3 sequences lacking stop codons, were included in the analyses. The immunoSEQ Analyzer software was used to calculate iChao1 richness and clonality, with clonality defined as 1 minus Pielou's evenness. Depending on the Shapiro-Wilk normality results, either Student's t-test or a non-parametric test was run in JMP for statistical testing. Entries here come from immuneACCESS through TCRdb and include only in-frame sequences with V and J called. Some clones fail to appear in such tables; in the studies checked, an unresolved V gene covers under half of the shortfall, and the cause of the remainder is unknown. The V and J calls and clone size are taken from that table; D and trimming were inferred from the DNA. The sample records around 4,000 clones, 95% to 98% of which are singletons. Of the sample, approximately 0.73% falls within the top ten clones.

The record originates from a study of naive CD8 T cells in extremely preterm neonates (dated by TCRdb to 2015 to 2018). For context, the study as a whole: An age range of 25-50 years is given for the adult participants in the abstract, whereas a range of 20-50 years is given in the methods. Sorted naive CD8+ T cells from four age groups (extremely preterm neonates, term neonates, young children and adults) were used in the study to compare TCRbeta CDR3 repertoires.

The investigation overall reported the following: The proportion of shared CDR3 nucleotide sequences was higher in preterm neonates (about 2.7%) than in term neonates (approximately 0.4%), young children (roughly 0.03%) and adults (around 0.01%). Compared with all other age groups, preterm neonates showed significantly lower iChao1 richness (p < 0.05) along with an even clone distribution, indicating a less rich repertoire. The authors noted a small sample size and variable productive template counts among preterm samples as limitations. Prospective longitudinal studies of preterm and term neonates were called for by the authors so that T cell development could be tracked within individuals. Preterm CDR3s were shorter, with fewer N additions and less junctional trimming, and were closer to germline than those of older groups.

Recombination linked TRBV4-1 to TRBJ2-3; possibly the D gene is TRBD2, per 7 matching bases. The sequenced material came from naive CD8+ T cells from blood. This clonotype was obtained from a human donor in good health. This receptor has the CDR3 CASSAGADSDTQYF. At the DNA level, the sequence is TGCGCCAGCAGCGCGGGGGCAGATTCAGATACGCAGTATTTT.